This T cell receptor (beta chain) was recovered during a study of OX40 agonist ivuxolimab in advanced cancers. Study-level points and caveats: Both blood CD4+ and CD8+ T cells showed clonal growth by week 6 at 0.1 to 3.0 mg/kg.

TCRdb's table, derived via immunoSEQ multiplex PCR, lists solely in-frame clones and lacks some. This sample has roughly 86,000 clones, with roughly 90% found just once. V dropped 6 bases and J dropped 4 bases, with 9 bases sitting between them. The CDR3 length is 11 residues. Germline assignment: CDR1 DFQATT and CDR2 SNEGSKA (reference sequence). Note on this clone: Its specificity is not known.

The origin of this receptor is an adult with an advanced solid tumor such as melanoma, head and neck, liver or kidney cancer. The gene calls are TRBV20-1 and TRBJ1-2, with D perhaps matching TRBD1 (5 bases). This material consisted of CD4+ or CD8+ T cells sorted from blood, taken in a trial of the OX40 agonist ivuxolimab. The CDR3 nucleotides read TGCAGTGCCAGGGCGGGCTATGGCTACACCTTC. Translating it yields CSARAGYGYTF.